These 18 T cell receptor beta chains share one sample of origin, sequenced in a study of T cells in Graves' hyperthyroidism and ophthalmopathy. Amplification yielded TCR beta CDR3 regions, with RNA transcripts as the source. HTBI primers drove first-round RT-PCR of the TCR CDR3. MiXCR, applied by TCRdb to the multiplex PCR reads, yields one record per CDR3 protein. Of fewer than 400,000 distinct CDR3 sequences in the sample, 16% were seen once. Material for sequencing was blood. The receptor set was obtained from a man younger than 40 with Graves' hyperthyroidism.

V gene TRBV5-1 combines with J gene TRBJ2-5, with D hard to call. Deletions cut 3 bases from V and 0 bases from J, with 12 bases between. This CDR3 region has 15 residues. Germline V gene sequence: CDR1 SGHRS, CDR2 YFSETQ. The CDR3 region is CASSSDGSYQETQYF. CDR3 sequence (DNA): TGCGCCAGCAGCTCGGACGGATCGTACCAAGAGACCCAGTACTTC.

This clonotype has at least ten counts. CDR3 residues: CATSDPGRGPLEQFF. The CDR3, as DNA: TGTGCCACCAGTGACCCCGGCAGGGGCCCCTTGGAGCAGTTCTTC. The gene calls are TRBV24-1 and TRBJ2-1; TRBD1 is a possible D gene (6 bases). The CDR3 consists of 15 residues. Trimming took off 4 bases at V and 10 bases at J, with 19 bases between the two ends. The V gene's germline CDR1 is KGHDR and CDR2 SFDVKD.

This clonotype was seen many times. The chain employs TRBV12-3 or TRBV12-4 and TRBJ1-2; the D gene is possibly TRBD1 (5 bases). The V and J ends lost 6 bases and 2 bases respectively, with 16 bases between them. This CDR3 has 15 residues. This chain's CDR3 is CASRSPAGINYGYTF. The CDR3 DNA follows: TGTGCCAGCAGGTCACCGGCAGGGATAAACTATGGCTACACCTTC.

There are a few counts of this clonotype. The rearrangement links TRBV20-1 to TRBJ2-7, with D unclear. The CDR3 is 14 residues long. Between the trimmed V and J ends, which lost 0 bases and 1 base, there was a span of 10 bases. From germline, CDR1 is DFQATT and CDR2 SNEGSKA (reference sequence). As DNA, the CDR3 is TGCAGTGCTAGAGACAGTCGAAGGTCCTACGAGCAGTACTTC. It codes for CSARDSRRSYEQYF.

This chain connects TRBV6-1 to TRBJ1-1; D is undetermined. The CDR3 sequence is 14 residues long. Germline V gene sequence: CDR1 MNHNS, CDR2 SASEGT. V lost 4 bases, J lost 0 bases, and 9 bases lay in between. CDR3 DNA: TGTGCCAGCAGTGCTAGGACCCTGAACACTGAAGCTTTCTTT. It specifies CASSARTLNTEAFF.

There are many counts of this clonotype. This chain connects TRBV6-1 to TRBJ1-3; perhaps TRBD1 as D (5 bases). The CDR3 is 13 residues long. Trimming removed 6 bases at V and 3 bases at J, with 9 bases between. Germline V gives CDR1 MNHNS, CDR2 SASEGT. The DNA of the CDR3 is TGTGCCAGCAGCTGGGGGAATGGAAACACCATATATTTT. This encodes CASSWGNGNTIYF.

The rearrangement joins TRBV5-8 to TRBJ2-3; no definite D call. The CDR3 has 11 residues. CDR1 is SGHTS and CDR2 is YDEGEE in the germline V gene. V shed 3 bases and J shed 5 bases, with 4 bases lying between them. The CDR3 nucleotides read TGTGCCAGCAGCTACAGAGATACGCAGTATTTT. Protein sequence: CASSYRDTQYF.

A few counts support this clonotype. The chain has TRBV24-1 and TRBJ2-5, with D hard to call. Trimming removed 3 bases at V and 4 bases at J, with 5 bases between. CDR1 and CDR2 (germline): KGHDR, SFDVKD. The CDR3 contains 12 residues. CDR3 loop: CATSDLRETQYF. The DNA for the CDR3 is TGTGCCACCAGTGATCTGCGAGAGACCCAGTACTTC.

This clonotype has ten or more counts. CDR3 nucleotides: TGTGCCAGCAGTGCAGGGATCTACGAGCAGTACTTC. It translates to CASSAGIYEQYF. The chain is built from TRBV12-3 or TRBV12-4 and TRBJ2-7; tentative D call: TRBD1 (5 bases). The CDR3 length is 12 residues. V gave up 5 bases and J gave up 3 bases, with 8 bases separating them.

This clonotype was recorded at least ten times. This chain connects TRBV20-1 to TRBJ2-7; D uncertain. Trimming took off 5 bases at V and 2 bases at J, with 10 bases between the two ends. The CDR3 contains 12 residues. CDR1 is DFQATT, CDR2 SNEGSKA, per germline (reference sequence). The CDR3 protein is CSAVTRTYEQYF. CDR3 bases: TGCAGTGCTGTGACTCGTACCTACGAGCAGTACTTC.

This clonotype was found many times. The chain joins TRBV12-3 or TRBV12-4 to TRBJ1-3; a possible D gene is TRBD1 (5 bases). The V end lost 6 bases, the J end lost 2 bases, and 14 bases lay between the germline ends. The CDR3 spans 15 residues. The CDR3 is CASSLRVGAGNTIYF. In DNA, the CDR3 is TGTGCCAGCAGCCTCAGAGTGGGGGCTGGAAACACCATATATTTT.

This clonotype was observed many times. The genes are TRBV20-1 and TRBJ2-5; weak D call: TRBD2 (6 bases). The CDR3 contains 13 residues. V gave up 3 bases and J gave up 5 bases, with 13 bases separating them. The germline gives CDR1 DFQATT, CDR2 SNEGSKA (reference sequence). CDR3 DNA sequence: TGCAGTGCTAGTGTGGGGGGAGGTGAGACCCAGTACTTC. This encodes CSASVGGGETQYF.

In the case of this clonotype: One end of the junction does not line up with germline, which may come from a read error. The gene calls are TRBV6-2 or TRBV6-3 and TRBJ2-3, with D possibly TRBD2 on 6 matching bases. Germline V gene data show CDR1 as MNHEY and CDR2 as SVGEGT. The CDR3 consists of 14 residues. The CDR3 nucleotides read TGTGCCAGCTCGAGAGGAGGGAGCATAGATACGCAGTATTTT. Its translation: CASSRGGSIDTQYF.

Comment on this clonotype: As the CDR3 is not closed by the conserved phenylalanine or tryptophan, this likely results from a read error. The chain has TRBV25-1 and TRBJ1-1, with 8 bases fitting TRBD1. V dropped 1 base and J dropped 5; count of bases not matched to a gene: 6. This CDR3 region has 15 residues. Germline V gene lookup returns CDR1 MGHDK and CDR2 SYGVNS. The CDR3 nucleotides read TGTGCCAGCAGTGAATCCCTGACAGGGGATACTGAAGCTTTCCTT. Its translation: CASSESLTGDTEAFL.

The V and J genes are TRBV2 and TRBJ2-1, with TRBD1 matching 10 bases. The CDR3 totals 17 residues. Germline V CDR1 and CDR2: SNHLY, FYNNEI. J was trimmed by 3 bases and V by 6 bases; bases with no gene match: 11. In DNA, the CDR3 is TGTGCCAGCAGCTACAAACGCCGGGACAGGGGCTACAATGAGCAGTTCTTC. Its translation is CASSYKRRDRGYNEQFF.

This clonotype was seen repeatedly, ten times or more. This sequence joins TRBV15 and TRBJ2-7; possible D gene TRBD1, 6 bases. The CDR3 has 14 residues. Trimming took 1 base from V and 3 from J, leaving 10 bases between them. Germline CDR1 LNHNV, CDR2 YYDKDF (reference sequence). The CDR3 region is CATSRGKQGYEQYF. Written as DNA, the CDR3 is TGTGCCACCAGCAGAGGCAAACAGGGCTACGAGCAGTACTTC.

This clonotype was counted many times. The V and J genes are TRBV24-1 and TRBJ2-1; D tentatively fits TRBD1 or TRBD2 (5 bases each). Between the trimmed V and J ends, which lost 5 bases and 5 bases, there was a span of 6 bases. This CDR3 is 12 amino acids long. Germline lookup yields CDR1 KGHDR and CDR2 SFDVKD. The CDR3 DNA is TGTGCCACCAGTGGGGGGAACAATGAGCAGTTCTTC. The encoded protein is CATSGGNNEQFF.

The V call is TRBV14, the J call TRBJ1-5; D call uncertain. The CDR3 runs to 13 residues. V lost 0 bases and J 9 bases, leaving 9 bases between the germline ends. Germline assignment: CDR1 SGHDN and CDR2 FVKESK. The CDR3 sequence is CASSQDRTGPQHF. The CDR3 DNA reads TGTGCCAGCAGCCAAGACCGGACGGGGCCCCAGCATTTT.